The T cell receptor beta chain described here comes from a study of spatial heterogeneity in lung cancer. At the level of the study: Alpha-chain sequences were detected in numbers that were consistently lower than beta-chain sequences. The average appearance count of each unique TCR and UMI combination in raw reads was more than ten.

This clonotype turned up a few times. What it binds is not known. TCRdb reprocessed the 5' RACE reads via MiXCR and lists one record per CDR3 protein. The sample lists about 23,000 distinct CDR3 sequences, 4% to 5% occurring once. Study results and limitations: Follow-up blood showed ubiquitous expanded tumor TCRs less than blood at resection did.

The CDR3 is 14 residues long. V gave up 6 bases and J gave up 5 bases, with 14 bases separating them. CDR1 LNHDA and CDR2 SQIVND come from the germline V gene (reference sequence). Time point here: sample taken at primary tumor resection. From tumor, nontumor lung or frozen PBMC, whole RNA was taken unsorted for sequencing. The 55 to 90 donors had untreated early-stage non-small cell lung cancer. The sample was PBMCs, taken at surgery. The rearrangement uses TRBV19 and TRBJ1-5; possibly TRBD1 for D (5 bases). The receptor was derived from a male donor with early-stage non-small cell lung cancer. The CDR3 region has the DNA TGTGCCAGTAGCCCTAGACAGAGCCATCAGCCCCAGCATTTT. Translation gives CASSPRQSHQPQHF. Supplemented by reference TRBV19 and TRBJ1-5, the full variable domain reads DGGITQSPKYLFRKEGQNVTLSCEQNLNHDAMYWYRQDPGQGLRLIYYSQIVNDFQKGDIAEGYSVSREKKESFPLTVTSAQKNPTAFYLCASSPRQSHQPQHFGDGTRLSIL.